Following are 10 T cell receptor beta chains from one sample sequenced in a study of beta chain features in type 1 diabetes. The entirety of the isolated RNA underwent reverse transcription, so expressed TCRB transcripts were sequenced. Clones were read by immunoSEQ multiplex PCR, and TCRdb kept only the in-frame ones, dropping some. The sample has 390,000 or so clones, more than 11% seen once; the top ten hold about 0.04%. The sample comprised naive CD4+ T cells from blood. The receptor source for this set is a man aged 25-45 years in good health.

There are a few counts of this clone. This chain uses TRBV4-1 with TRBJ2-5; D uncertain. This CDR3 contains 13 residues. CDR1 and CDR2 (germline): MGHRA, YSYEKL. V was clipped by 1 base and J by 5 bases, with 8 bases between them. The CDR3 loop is CASSQGGYETQYF. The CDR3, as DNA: TGCGCCAGCAGCCAAGGGGGTTATGAGACCCAGTACTTC.

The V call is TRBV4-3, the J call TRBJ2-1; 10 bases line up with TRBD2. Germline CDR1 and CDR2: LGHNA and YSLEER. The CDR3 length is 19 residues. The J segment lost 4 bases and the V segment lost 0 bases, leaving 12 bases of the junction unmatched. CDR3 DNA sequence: TGCGCCAGCAGCCAAGAGACAGCCTTTGGACTAGCGGTTTACAATGAGCAGTTCTTC. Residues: CASSQETAFGLAVYNEQFF.

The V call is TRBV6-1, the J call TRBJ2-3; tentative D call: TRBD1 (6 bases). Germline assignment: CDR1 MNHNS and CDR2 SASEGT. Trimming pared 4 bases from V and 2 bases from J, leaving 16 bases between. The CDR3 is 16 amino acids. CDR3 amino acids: CASSVQGWALTDTQYF. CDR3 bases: TGTGCCAGCAGTGTACAGGGTTGGGCCCTCACAGATACGCAGTATTTT.

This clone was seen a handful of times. The CDR3 sequence: CASSPLGANTEAFF. As DNA, the CDR3 is TGCGCCAGCAGCCCTCTGGGGGCGAACACTGAAGCTTTCTTT. This sequence joins TRBV4-3 and TRBJ1-1; a possible D gene is TRBD1 (6 bases). Germline assignment: CDR1 LGHNA and CDR2 YSLEER. Trimming left V 4 bases short and J 1 base short, with 10 bases between. The CDR3 is 14 residues long.

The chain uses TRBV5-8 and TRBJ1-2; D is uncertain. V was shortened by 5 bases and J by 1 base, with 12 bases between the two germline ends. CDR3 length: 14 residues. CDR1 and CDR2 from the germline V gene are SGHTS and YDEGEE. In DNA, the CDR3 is TGTGCCAGCAGGAGGCCCGGGGATAACTATGGCTACACCTTC. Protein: CASRRPGDNYGYTF.

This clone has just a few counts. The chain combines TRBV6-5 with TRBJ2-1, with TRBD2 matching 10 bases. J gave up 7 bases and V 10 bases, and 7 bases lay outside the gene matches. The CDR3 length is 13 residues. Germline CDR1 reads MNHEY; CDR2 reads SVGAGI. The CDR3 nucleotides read TGTGCCATCAGAGCGGGAGGGCCAAATGAGCAGTTCTTC. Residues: CAIRAGGPNEQFF.

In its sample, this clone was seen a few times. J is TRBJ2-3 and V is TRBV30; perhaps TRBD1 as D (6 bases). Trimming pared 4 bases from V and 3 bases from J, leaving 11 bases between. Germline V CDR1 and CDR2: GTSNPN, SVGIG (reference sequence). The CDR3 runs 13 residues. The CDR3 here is CAWTRGSTDTQYF. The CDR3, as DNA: TGTGCCTGGACTAGGGGGTCGACAGATACGCAGTATTTT.

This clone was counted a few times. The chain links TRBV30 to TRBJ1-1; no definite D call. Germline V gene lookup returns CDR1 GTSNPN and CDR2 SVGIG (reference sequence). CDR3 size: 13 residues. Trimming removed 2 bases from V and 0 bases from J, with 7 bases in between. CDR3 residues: CAWSYSMNTEAFF. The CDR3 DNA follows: TGTGCCTGGAGTTACAGCATGAACACTGAAGCTTTCTTT.

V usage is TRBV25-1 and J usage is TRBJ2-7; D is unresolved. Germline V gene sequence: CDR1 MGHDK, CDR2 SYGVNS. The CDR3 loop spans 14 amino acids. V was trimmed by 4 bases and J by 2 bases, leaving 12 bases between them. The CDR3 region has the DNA TGTGCCAGCAGTGCCAGAGGCAGGACCTACGAGCAGTACTTC. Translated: CASSARGRTYEQYF.

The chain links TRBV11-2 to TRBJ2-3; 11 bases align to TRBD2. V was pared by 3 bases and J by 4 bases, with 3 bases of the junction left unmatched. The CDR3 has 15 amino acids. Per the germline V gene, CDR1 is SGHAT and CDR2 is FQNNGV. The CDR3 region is CASSFLAGGADTQYF. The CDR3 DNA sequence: TGTGCCAGCAGCTTCCTAGCGGGGGGCGCAGATACGCAGTATTTT.